A selection of T cell receptor beta chains follows, all from one sample in a study of shared clonotypes between healthy human individuals. Assay used: immunoSEQ multiplex PCR; TCRdb lists only in-frame clones, some missing. The sample has 2 million to 2.5 million clones; about 94% are singletons. The sequencing sample was made of naive CD4+ T cells sorted from blood. The source is a man aged 18 to 29 in good health. The CDR3 runs from the conserved cysteine through the conserved F or W. Fields, in order: V gene, CDR3 length, J gene, D gene, clone size, CDR3 DNA, CDR3 protein. The D gene is left open where the match is weak. Not all rows give a size; the values are once, few, many and, for expanded clones, a class.

TRBV7-6,15,TRBJ2-5,TRBD1,.,TGTGCCAGCAGCCCCAGACAGGGAATGGGGGAGACCCAGTACTTC,CASSPRQGMGETQYF
TRBV5-4,14,TRBJ2-7,TRBD2,.,TGTGCCAGCAGCTTCTCACTAGCGACGGACGAGCAGTACTTC,CASSFSLATDEQYF
TRBV2,15,TRBJ1-2,.,.,TGTGCCAGCAGTGAAGTTTGGGGGGCGGGAGAAGACTACACCTTC,CASSEVWGAGEDYTF
TRBV30,13,TRBJ1-1,TRBD1,.,TGTGCCTGGGAACAGGGGGCCGACACTGAAGCTTTCTTT,CAWEQGADTEAFF
TRBV18,14,TRBJ2-5,.,once,TGTGCCAGCTCACCCGCAGGGCGCCAAGAGACCCAGTACTTC,CASSPAGRQETQYF
TRBV10-3,16,TRBJ2-7,TRBD1,.,TGTGCCATCAGTGAAACGGACAGGAGCCTATCCTACGAGCAGTACTTC,CAISETDRSLSYEQYF
TRBV6-5,13,TRBJ1-5,.,.,TGTGCCAGCAGGCAGGGGAGTAATCAGCCCCAGCATTTT,CASRQGSNQPQHF
TRBV7-2,15,TRBJ2-5,.,.,TGTGCCAGCAGCCCGGATTATAGGTACCAAGAGACCCAGTACTTC,CASSPDYRYQETQYF
TRBV4-1,14,TRBJ2-5,TRBD2,.,TGCGCCAGCAGCCGATTCGGGGGGGCGGAGACCCAGTACTTC,CASSRFGGAETQYF
TRBV11-1,15,TRBJ2-5,.,.,TGTGCCAGCAGCTTAGCAACTATCGGGCAAGAGACCCAGTACTTC,CASSLATIGQETQYF
TRBV9,14,TRBJ2-3,.,.,TGTGCCAGCAGCGTTATAGCGGGCACAGATACGCAGTATTTT,CASSVIAGTDTQYF
TRBV25-1,17,TRBJ2-1,TRBD1,.,TGTGCCAGCAGTGCTCAAGCCGGGACAGGAGTACACAATGAGCAGTTCTTC,CASSAQAGTGVHNEQFF
TRBV20-1,11,TRBJ2-5,.,.,TGCAGTGCGCCCAGGGGAGAGACCCAGTACTTC,CSAPRGETQYF
TRBV30,18,TRBJ1-5,.,.,TGTGCCTGGAGTTCGAATACCGGGACACTTTTCGGCAATCAGCCCCAGCATTTT,CAWSSNTGTLFGNQPQHF
TRBV7-2,15,TRBJ2-7,TRBD1,.,TGTGCCAGCAGCGGTAGGGTGGGGACAGCGAACGAGCAGTACTTC,CASSGRVGTANEQYF
TRBV5-1,16,TRBJ2-7,TRBD2,.,TGCGCCAGCAGCTTGGGGGCTAGCGGGAGTACCAACGAGCAGTACTTC,CASSLGASGSTNEQYF
TRBV11-1,15,TRBJ2-7,TRBD1,.,TGTGCCAGCACCCTCCCAGGGACAGGGTCCTACGAGCAGTACTTC,CASTLPGTGSYEQYF
TRBV18,13,TRBJ2-3,.,.,TGTGCCAGCTCACCACTAGCGTCAGATACGCAGTATTTT,CASSPLASDTQYF
TRBV29-1,16,TRBJ2-1,.,.,TGCAGCGTCCCTGGATTATCCTTAAGCTCCTACAATGAGCAGTTCTTC,CSVPGLSLSSYNEQFF
TRBV7-8,17,TRBJ2-3,.,.,TGTGCCAGCAAATTCTATGGGGATTTGGCCTCGGGAGATACGCAGTATTTT,CASKFYGDLASGDTQYF
TRBV9,15,TRBJ1-4,.,.,TGTGCCAGCAGCGTAGGCCCAGGGGAATTTGAAAAACTGTTTTTT,CASSVGPGEFEKLFF
TRBV12-2,16,TRBJ2-7,.,once,TGTGCAAGTCGCTCTAGGGGGTGGGATTGGACCTACGAGCAGTACTTC,CASRSRGWDWTYEQYF
TRBV11-2,12,TRBJ2-5,.,.,TGTGCCAGCAGCTTCGCTCAAGAGACCCAGTACTTC,CASSFAQETQYF
TRBV5-8,14,TRBJ1-6,.,.,TGTGCCAGCACTGAGGGCGTGTATAATTCACCCCTCCACTTT,CASTEGVYNSPLHF
TRBV5-1,12,TRBJ2-5,.,.,TGCGCCAGCAGCTCGGACCGGGGGACCCAGTACTTC,CASSSDRGTQYF
TRBV12-5,15,TRBJ2-7,.,.,TGTGCTAGTGGTTTGACACGGGGGATGGCGGGCGAGCAGTACTTC,CASGLTRGMAGEQYF
TRBV4-1,15,TRBJ2-2,.,once,TGCGCCAGCAGCCAAGATTGGCAGGGGACCGGGGAGCTGTTTTTT,CASSQDWQGTGELFF
TRBV6-4,11,TRBJ2-2,.,.,TGTGCCAGCAGGGAAAGCGGGGAGCTGTTTTTT,CASRESGELFF
TRBV6-5,15,TRBJ2-3,.,.,TGTGCCAGCAGTTTCGGACAGCCTAGCACAGATACGCAGTATTTT,CASSFGQPSTDTQYF
TRBV5-1,16,TRBJ1-2,TRBD1,.,TGCGCCAGCAGCAATAGACCGGGACAGACTAACTATGGCTACACCTTC,CASSNRPGQTNYGYTF
TRBV6-1,17,TRBJ2-3,TRBD2,.,TGTGCCAGCAGTGGCCGGACTAGCGGGGGGGCTGCAGATACGCAGTATTTT,CASSGRTSGGAADTQYF
TRBV4-3,14,TRBJ2-4,.,.,TGCGCCAGCAGCCAAACCCCCCGTGGAGACATTCAGTACTTC,CASSQTPRGDIQYF
TRBV28,17,TRBJ1-3,.,.,TGTGCCAGCAGCCCTGCGGGCAGGGCCAGCTCTGGAAACACCATATATTTT,CASSPAGRASSGNTIYF
TRBV30,14,TRBJ1-3,TRBD1,few,TGTGCCTGGAGCCGGGACAGGGCTGGAAACACCATATATTTT,CAWSRDRAGNTIYF
TRBV4-1,14,TRBJ2-2,.,.,TGCGCCAGCAGCCCCGCCCTCCACACCGGGGAGCTGTTTTTT,CASSPALHTGELFF
TRBV6-1,12,TRBJ1-2,.,once,TGTGCCAGCAGAGAATCCATGACGGCGATCACCTTC,CASRESMTAITF
TRBV18,16,TRBJ2-7,.,.,TGTGCCAGCTCACTTTCCGGGACAAAAATTCCCTACGAGCAGTACTTC,CASSLSGTKIPYEQYF
TRBV2,13,TRBJ1-5,.,.,TGTGCCAGCAGTGAAGGGGGGAGTCAGCCCCAGCATTTT,CASSEGGSQPQHF
TRBV29-1,12,TRBJ2-7,.,.,TGCAGCGTTTTGGGGGCGGGGTACGAGCAGTACTTC,CSVLGAGYEQYF
TRBV28,16,TRBJ1-1,TRBD1,.,TGTGCCAGCAGTCCCCAAGGGGGCGCGTCGAACACTGAAGCTTTCTTT,CASSPQGGASNTEAFF
TRBV5-1,16,TRBJ2-4,.,.,TGCGCCAGCAGCTTGGACACGCCGGGCCAGGGGAACATTCAGTACTTC,CASSLDTPGQGNIQYF
TRBV28,15,TRBJ2-7,TRBD1,.,TGTGCCAGCATGGGACAGGGGGCGATTCCGTACGAGCAGTACTTC,CASMGQGAIPYEQYF
TRBV18,13,TRBJ2-5,.,.,TGTGCCAGCTCACAGGGGAAAGGGGAGACCCAGTACTTC,CASSQGKGETQYF
TRBV4-3,16,TRBJ2-1,TRBD1,.,TGCGCCAGCAGCCAGCAAGGCAGGGGGAGTTGGGATGAGCAGTTCTTC,CASSQQGRGSWDEQFF
TRBV30,13,TRBJ2-7,TRBD1,.,TGTGCCTGGACAGGGGGCAAAACCTACGAGCAGTACTTC,CAWTGGKTYEQYF
TRBV5-4,14,TRBJ2-7,.,.,TGTGCCAGCAGCTTGGCCGGGGTGAGGCACGAGCAGTACTTC,CASSLAGVRHEQYF
TRBV7-8,17,TRBJ2-5,.,.,TGTGCCAGCAGCTTAAGGCCGCCCGCCAGGGTAAAAGAGACCCAGTACTTC,CASSLRPPARVKETQYF